This T cell receptor (beta chain) was identified during a study of T-cell reconstitution after alpha-beta-depleted transplantation in children. Trimming took 4 bases from V and 1 from J, leaving 15 bases between them. The germline V gene has CDR1 MGHDK and CDR2 SYGVNS. The CDR3 has 16 residues. This clonotype was found many times. Its antigen is still unknown. The study's findings and limits: T-cell counts and diversity at one year post-transplant came mainly from newly produced T cells.

TCRbeta library construction was performed incorporating unique molecular identifiers. Using its own MiXCR run on the PCR reads, TCRdb lists one record per CDR3 protein. The sample includes about 110,000 distinct CDR3 sequences, 5% to 8% of them seen just once. The chain employs TRBV25-1 and TRBJ2-3; D is possibly TRBD1 or TRBD2 (5 bases each). The clonotype was recovered from a male patient aged 2 to 9 who had a stem cell transplant for acute lymphoblastic leukemia, so the T cells may come from the graft donor. Source: PBMCs, mostly from graft donor cells, taken 360 days after TCRalphabeta/CD19-depleted stem cell transplant. CDR3 loop: CASSAGWLGGTDTQYF. In nucleotides, the CDR3 is TGTGCCAGCAGTGCAGGATGGTTGGGGGGCACAGATACGCAGTATTTT.